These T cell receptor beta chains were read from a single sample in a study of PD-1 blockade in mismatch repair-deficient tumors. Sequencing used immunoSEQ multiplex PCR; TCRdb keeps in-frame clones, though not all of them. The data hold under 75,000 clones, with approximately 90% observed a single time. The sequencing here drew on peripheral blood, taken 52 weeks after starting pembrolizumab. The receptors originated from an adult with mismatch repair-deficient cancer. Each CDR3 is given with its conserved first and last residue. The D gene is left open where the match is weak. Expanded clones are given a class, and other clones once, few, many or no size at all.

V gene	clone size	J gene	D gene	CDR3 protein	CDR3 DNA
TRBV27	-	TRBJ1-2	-	CATGSGAKRDGYTF	TGTGCCACCGGATCGGGGGCAAAAAGAGATGGCTACACCTTC
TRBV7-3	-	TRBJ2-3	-	CASSLTRLMTSTDTQYF	TGTGCCAGCAGCTTAACTCGACTTATGACTAGCACAGATACGCAGTATTTT
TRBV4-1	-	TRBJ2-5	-	CASSGTQGQQTQYF	TGCGCCAGCAGCGGCACACAGGGTCAACAGACCCAGTACTTC
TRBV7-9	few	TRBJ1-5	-	CASSLRGDQPQHF	TGTGCCAGCAGCTTACGAGGGGATCAGCCCCAGCATTTT
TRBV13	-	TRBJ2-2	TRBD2	CASSTRLAENTGELFF	TGTGCCAGCAGCACCCGACTAGCAGAGAACACCGGGGAGCTGTTTTTT
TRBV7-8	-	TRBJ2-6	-	CASSRSGANVLTF	TGTGCCAGCAGCCGTAGTGGGGCCAACGTCCTGACTTTC
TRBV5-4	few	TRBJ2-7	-	CASSLNRDTSYEQYF	TGTGCCAGCAGCCTTAACCGGGACACCTCCTACGAGCAGTACTTC
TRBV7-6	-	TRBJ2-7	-	CASSFGVLSSYEQYF	TGTGCCAGCAGCTTCGGAGTTCTTAGCTCCTACGAGCAGTACTTC
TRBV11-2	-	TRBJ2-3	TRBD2	CASSLVAGGRTDTQYF	TGTGCCAGCAGCTTAGTGGCGGGAGGTCGTACAGATACGCAGTATTTT
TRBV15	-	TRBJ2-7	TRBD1	CATSRDPDRFAYEQYF	TGTGCCACCAGCAGAGACCCGGACAGGTTCGCCTACGAGCAGTACTTC
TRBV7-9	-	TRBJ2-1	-	CAINPSSYNEQFF	TGTGCCATAAACCCGAGCTCCTACAATGAGCAGTTCTTC
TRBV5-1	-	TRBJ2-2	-	CASSLSTSLGTGELFF	TGCGCCAGCAGCTTGAGCACCTCCCTGGGGACCGGGGAGCTGTTTTTT
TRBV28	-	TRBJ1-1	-	CASSLGVWNTEAFF	TGTGCCAGCAGTTTAGGAGTATGGAACACTGAAGCTTTCTTT
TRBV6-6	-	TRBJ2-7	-	CASSPKIPTIKQYF	TGTGCCAGCAGTCCCAAAATTCCTACGATCAAGCAGTACTTC
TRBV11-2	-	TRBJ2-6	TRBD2	CASSPRTSGSGANVLTF	TGTGCCAGCAGCCCCCGGACTAGCGGCTCTGGGGCCAACGTCCTGACTTTC
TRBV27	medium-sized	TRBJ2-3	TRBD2	CATRTSGMSDTQYF	TGTGCCACGCGGACTAGCGGGATGTCAGATACGCAGTATTTT
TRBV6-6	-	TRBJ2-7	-	CATLTESYEQYF	TGTGCCACGCTAACAGAGTCCTACGAGCAGTACTTC
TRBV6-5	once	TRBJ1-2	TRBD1	CASSYSGQGLNYGYTF	TGTGCCAGCAGTTACTCGGGACAGGGGTTAAACTATGGCTACACCTTC
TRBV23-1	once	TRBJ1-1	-	CASSGGTEAFF	TGCGCCAGCAGTGGGGGGACTGAAGCTTTCTTT
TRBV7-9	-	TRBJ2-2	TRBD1	CASSRGQGVAGTGELFF	TGTGCCAGCAGCCGGGGACAGGGGGTAGCTGGGACCGGGGAGCTGTTTTTT
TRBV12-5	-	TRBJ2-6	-	CASGLDRVPPPGANVLTF	TGTGCTAGTGGTTTGGACAGGGTGCCCCCTCCTGGGGCCAACGTCCTGACTTTC
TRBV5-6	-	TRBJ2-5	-	CASSSLNVQGGETQYF	TGTGCCAGCAGCAGCCTTAATGTCCAGGGAGGCGAGACCCAGTACTTC
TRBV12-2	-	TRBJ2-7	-	CASRLETGGEVYEQYF	TGTGCAAGTCGCTTAGAGACAGGGGGCGAAGTATACGAGCAGTACTTC
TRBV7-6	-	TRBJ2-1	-	CASSLTPGRLGSYNEQFF	TGTGCCAGCAGCTTAACCCCGGGTAGGTTGGGCTCCTACAATGAGCAGTTCTTC
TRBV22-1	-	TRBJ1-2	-	CPGREQARKTYGYTF	TGTCCTGGGAGGGAGCAAGCGAGAAAGACCTATGGCTACACCTTC
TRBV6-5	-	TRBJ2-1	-	CASSYDWGFSYNEQFF	TGTGCCAGCAGTTATGATTGGGGATTTTCCTACAATGAGCAGTTCTTC
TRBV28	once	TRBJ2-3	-	CASEGRFGRGDTQYF	TGTGCCAGCGAAGGACGGTTTGGACGAGGAGATACGCAGTATTTT
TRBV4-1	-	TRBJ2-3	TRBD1	CASSQGQGTIGTQYF	TGCGCCAGCAGCCAAGGACAGGGAACCATTGGTACGCAGTATTTT
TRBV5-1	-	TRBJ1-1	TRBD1	CASSYSGTGVTEAFF	TGCGCCAGCAGCTACTCCGGGACAGGGGTCACTGAAGCTTTCTTT
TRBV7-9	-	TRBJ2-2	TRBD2	CASSSQREADTGELFF	TGTGCCAGCAGCTCCCAGCGGGAGGCCGACACCGGGGAGCTGTTTTTT
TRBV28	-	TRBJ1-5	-	CASSPLGQGLQPQHF	TGTGCCAGCAGCCCCCTAGGGCAGGGTCTTCAGCCCCAGCATTTT
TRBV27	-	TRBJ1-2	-	CASGLVGGPVGYTF	TGTGCCAGCGGCCTAGTGGGGGGGCCGGTTGGCTACACCTTC
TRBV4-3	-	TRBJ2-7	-	CASSLGWGGYYEQYF	TGCGCCAGCAGCCTTGGTTGGGGAGGCTACTACGAGCAGTACTTC
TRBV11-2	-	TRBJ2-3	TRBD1	CASSLSDRGRSTDTQYF	TGTGCCAGCAGCTTAAGCGACAGGGGAAGGAGCACAGATACGCAGTATTTT
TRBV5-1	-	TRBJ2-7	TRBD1	CASSLGVLYRGSYEQYF	TGCGCCAGCAGCTTGGGAGTTTTATACAGGGGCTCCTACGAGCAGTACTTC
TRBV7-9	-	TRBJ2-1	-	CASSFPSGLSYNEQFF	TGTGCCAGCAGCTTCCCCTCGGGCCTCTCCTACAATGAGCAGTTCTTC
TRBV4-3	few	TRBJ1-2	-	CASRRTENYGYTF	TGCGCCAGCAGGCGGACGGAGAACTATGGCTACACCTTC
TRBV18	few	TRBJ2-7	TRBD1	CASSPRDRTNEQYF	TGTGCCAGCTCACCCCGGGACAGGACCAACGAGCAGTACTTC
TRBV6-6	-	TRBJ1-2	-	CASSPGQIIYGYTF	TGTGCCAGCAGCCCCGGACAGATCATCTATGGCTACACCTTC
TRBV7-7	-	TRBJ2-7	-	CASSLGYYEQYF	TGTGCTAGCAGCTTAGGGTACTACGAGCAGTACTTC
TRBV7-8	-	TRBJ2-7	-	CASSFNGPYEQYF	TGTGCCAGCAGCTTTAATGGCCCCTACGAGCAGTACTTC
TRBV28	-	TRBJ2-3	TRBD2	CASSFVGLAGGPGGTDTQYF	TGTGCCAGCAGTTTTGTCGGACTAGCGGGAGGACCGGGGGGCACAGATACGCAGTATTTT
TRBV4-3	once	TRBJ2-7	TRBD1	CASSRTRTGGYEQYF	TGCGCCAGCAGCCGAACCAGGACAGGAGGCTACGAGCAGTACTTC
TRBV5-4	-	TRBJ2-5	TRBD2	CASSSPPSGRARETQYF	TGTGCCAGCAGCTCCCCCCCTAGCGGGAGGGCCCGGGAGACCCAGTACTTC
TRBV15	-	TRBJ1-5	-	CATSRVEVNQPQHF	TGTGCCACCAGCAGAGTTGAGGTCAATCAGCCCCAGCATTTT
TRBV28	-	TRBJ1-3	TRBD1	CASSSYFGTGVSGNTIYF	TGTGCCAGCAGTAGTTATTTCGGGACAGGGGTCTCTGGAAACACCATATATTTT
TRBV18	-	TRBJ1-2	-	CASSSPGGEFHYGYTF	TGTGCCAGCTCATCACCGGGGGGAGAGTTTCACTATGGCTACACCTTC
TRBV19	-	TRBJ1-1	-	CASSPYPGKGTEAFF	TGTGCCAGTAGTCCGTACCCCGGGAAGGGGACTGAAGCTTTCTTT
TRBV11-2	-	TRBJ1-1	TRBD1	CASSLIKTGGTEAFF	TGTGCCAGCAGCTTAATCAAGACAGGGGGGACTGAAGCTTTCTTT
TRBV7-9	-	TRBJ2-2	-	CASSLVSPNTGELFF	TGTGCCAGCAGCTTAGTATCACCCAACACCGGGGAGCTGTTTTTT
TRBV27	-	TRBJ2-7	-	CASSLGTPYEQYF	TGTGCCAGCAGTTTGGGGACACCGTACGAGCAGTACTTC